Following are 13 T cell receptor beta chains from one sample sequenced in a study of cytotoxic CD8 clonotypes in ibrutinib-treated CLL. The table came from immunoSEQ multiplex PCR; TCRdb's copy has only in-frame clones and leaves some out. The table includes 250,000 to 350,000 clones, around 69% detected once. Sequencing used PBMCs, obtained at disease progression, from a patient treated with ibrutinib. The receptors were sampled from a human donor with chronic lymphocytic leukemia.

This clone came up once. The rearrangement uses TRBV4-1 and TRBJ2-7; tentatively, D is TRBD2 (7 bases). Looked up from germline, CDR1 is MGHRA and CDR2 is YSYEKL. The CDR3 spans 18 residues. V was shortened by 1 base and J by 3 bases, with 22 bases between the two germline ends. Here the CDR3 reads CASSQGPTGGPWVYEQYF. In DNA, the CDR3 is TGCGCCAGCAGCCAAGGTCCCACGGGGGGCCCCTGGGTCTACGAGCAGTACTTC.

The DNA of the CDR3 is TGCGCCAGCAGTCGAGATAACACTGAAGCTTTCTTT. This gives the protein CASSRDNTEAFF. J is TRBJ1-1 and V is TRBV10-1, with D uncertain. The CDR3 is 12 amino acids. V was trimmed by 5 bases and J by 2 bases, leaving 6 bases between them. The germline V gene encodes CDR1 WNHNN and CDR2 SYGVQD (reference sequence).

The chain links TRBV2 to TRBJ1-5, with 7 bases fitting TRBD1. The V and J ends lost 10 bases and 3 bases, in that order; junction bases with no gene match: 12. The CDR3 sequence is 15 residues long. Looked up from germline, CDR1 is SNHLY and CDR2 is FYNNEI. CDR3 sequence reads: CATGTRQGLNQPQHF. As DNA, the CDR3 is TGTGCCACCGGGACCCGACAGGGTCTCAATCAGCCCCAGCATTTT.

This clone was detected only a few times. The CDR3 sequence is CASSFEVGTDTQYF. The CDR3 DNA follows: TGTGCCAGCAGCTTCGAGGTTGGCACAGATACGCAGTATTTT. V is TRBV7-2 and J is TRBJ2-3, with D unresolved. Trimming stripped 3 bases from V and 1 base from J, with 8 bases between. The CDR3 runs to 14 residues. Germline assignment: CDR1 SGHTA and CDR2 FQGNSA.

The chain is built from TRBV5-8 and TRBJ1-2; D is unclear. Trimming took off 3 bases at V and 4 bases at J, with 31 bases between the two ends. This CDR3 is built from 20 residues. CDR1 is SGHTS, CDR2 YDEGEE, per germline. The CDR3 is CASSSRRSEFGPALRYGYTF. CDR3 coding DNA: TGTGCCAGCAGCTCACGGCGGTCTGAGTTTGGGCCGGCCCTCCGCTATGGCTACACCTTC.

The V gene is TRBV27, the J gene TRBJ1-1; 7 positions agree with TRBD1. The CDR3 is made up of 13 amino acids. Germline CDR1 reads MNHEY; CDR2 reads SMNVEV (reference sequence). With 8 bases clipped from V and 2 bases from J, the junction kept 5 bases outside the gene matches. The CDR3 coding sequence is TGTGCCAGCCGAGGGACAGCTAACACTGAAGCTTTCTTT. Its translation: CASRGTANTEAFF.

This sequence joins TRBV7-9 and TRBJ2-7; D possibly uses TRBD1 or TRBD2 (5 bases each). V was shortened by 0 bases and J by 5 bases, with 8 bases between the two germline ends. Germline CDR1 is SEHNR and CDR2 is FQNEAQ (reference sequence). The CDR3 length is 13 residues. CDR3 region: CASSLAGTNEQYF. The DNA for the CDR3 is TGTGCCAGCAGCTTAGCGGGGACCAACGAGCAGTACTTC.

The rearrangement uses TRBV21-1 and TRBJ1-2; TRBD1 is taken as the D call from the table, unchecked against the DNA. TRBV21-1 is noted as a pseudogene. There are 15 residues in the CDR3. The CDR3 DNA reads TGTGCCAGCAGCCTCAGGGGGCCCCCTAACTATGGCTACACCTTC. Its protein is CASSLRGPPNYGYTF.

This chain links TRBV18 with TRBJ2-3; D perhaps matches TRBD2 (5 bases). Germline assignment: CDR1 KGHSH and CDR2 LQKENI. The CDR3 loop spans 14 amino acids. V lost 2 bases and J 3 bases, leaving 9 bases between the germline ends. The CDR3 DNA is TGTGCCAGCTCACCAAGGACTCTGACAGATACGCAGTATTTT. This translates into CASSPRTLTDTQYF.

This chain connects TRBV6-6 to TRBJ2-1; D not resolved. CDR1 MNHNY and CDR2 SVGAGI come from the germline V gene (reference sequence). The CDR3 totals 13 residues. The V and J ends lost 2 bases and 1 base respectively, with 3 bases between them. CDR3 residues: CASSYVSYNEQFF. CDR3 nucleotides: TGTGCCAGCAGTTACGTATCCTACAATGAGCAGTTCTTC.

Only one count was recorded for this clone. CDR3 DNA sequence: TGCAGCGTTGCCTATCCCGGGACAGGGCCCGGGGAGCTGTTTTTT. Its protein is CSVAYPGTGPGELFF. This sequence joins TRBV29-1 and TRBJ2-2; TRBD1 agrees at 9 bases. Unmatched junction bases numbered 9, after V lost 4 bases and J lost 6 bases. The germline V gene has CDR1 SQVTM and CDR2 ANQGSEA. This CDR3 is 15 amino acids long.

This chain uses TRBV6-1 with TRBJ2-2; tentatively, D is TRBD2 (6 bases). The V and J ends lost 8 bases and 1 base respectively, with 14 bases between them. The CDR3 spans 15 residues. Looked up from germline, CDR1 is MNHNS and CDR2 is SASEGT. The CDR3 DNA reads TGTGCCAGCCTCGGGACTCCTTGGAACACCGGGGAGCTGTTTTTT. Protein: CASLGTPWNTGELFF.

The genes are TRBV28 and TRBJ2-3; possibly TRBD2 for D (6 bases). Trimming shortened V by 4 bases and J by 5 bases, and 16 bases separated the two germline ends. Per germline, CDR1 MDHEN and CDR2 SYDVKM. This CDR3 has 15 residues. The CDR3 region is CASSSIADWGDTQYF. The CDR3, as DNA: TGTGCCAGCAGTTCCATAGCGGATTGGGGAGATACGCAGTATTTT.